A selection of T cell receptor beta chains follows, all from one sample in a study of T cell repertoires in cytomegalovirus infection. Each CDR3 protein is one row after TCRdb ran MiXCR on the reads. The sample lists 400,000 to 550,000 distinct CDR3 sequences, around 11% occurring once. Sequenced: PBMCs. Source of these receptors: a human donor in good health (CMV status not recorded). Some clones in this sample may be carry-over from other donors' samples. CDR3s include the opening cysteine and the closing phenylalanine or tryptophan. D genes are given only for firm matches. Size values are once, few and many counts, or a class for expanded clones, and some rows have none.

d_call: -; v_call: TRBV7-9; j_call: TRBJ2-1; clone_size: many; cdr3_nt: TGTGCCAGCAGCTTAGCGCGTAATGAGCAGTTCTTC; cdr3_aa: CASSLARNEQFF
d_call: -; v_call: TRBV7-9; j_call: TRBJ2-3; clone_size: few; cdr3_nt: TGTGCCAGCAGCTTAGCGGTACCTCCAGATACGCAGTATTTT; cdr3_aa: CASSLAVPPDTQYF
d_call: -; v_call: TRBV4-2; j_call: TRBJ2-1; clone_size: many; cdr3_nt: TGTGCCAGCAGCCAAGATCCTGACCTCTACAATGAGCAGTTCTTC; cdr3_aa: CASSQDPDLYNEQFF
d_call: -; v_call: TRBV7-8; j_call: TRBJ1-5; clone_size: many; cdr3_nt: TGTGCCAGCAGCTTATCGGTCCACCGCAATCAGCCCCAGCATTTT; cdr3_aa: CASSLSVHRNQPQHF
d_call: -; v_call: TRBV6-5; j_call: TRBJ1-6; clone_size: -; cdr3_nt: TGTGCCAGCAGTTCTAATCCCGGGTCCCAATATAATTCACCCCTCCACTTT; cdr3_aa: CASSSNPGSQYNSPLHF
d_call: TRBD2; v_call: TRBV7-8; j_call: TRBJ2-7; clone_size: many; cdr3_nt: TGTGCCAGCAGCTCTAGCGGGGGGGCGACCTACGAGCAGTACTTC; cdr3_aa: CASSSSGGATYEQYF
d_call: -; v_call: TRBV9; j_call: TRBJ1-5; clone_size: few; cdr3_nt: TGTGCCAGCAGCGTAGATGGGGCTTCCAATCAGCCCCAGCATTTT; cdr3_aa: CASSVDGASNQPQHF
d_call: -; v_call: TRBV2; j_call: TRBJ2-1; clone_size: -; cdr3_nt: TGTGCCAGCAGGGGCAGTGAGCAGTTCTTC; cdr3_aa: CASRGSEQFF
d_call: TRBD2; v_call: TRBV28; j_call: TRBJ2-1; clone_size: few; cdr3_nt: TGTGCCAGCAGTTCGAGACTAGCGATTTTAGGGCAGTTCTTC; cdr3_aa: CASSSRLAILGQFF
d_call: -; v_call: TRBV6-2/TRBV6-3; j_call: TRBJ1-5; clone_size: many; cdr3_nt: TGTGCCAGCAGTTACTCTAGGGATCAGCCCCAGCATTTT; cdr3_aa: CASSYSRDQPQHF
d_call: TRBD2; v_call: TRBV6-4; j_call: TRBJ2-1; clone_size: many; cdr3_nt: TGTGCCAGCAGTGATTCAGCGGGAGTGGGGGATGAGCAGTTCTTC; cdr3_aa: CASSDSAGVGDEQFF
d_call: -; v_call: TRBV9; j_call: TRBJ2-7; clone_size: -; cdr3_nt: TGTGCCAGCAGCGTAGCTACCCACAGTTCGACCTACGAGCAGTACTTC; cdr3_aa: CASSVATHSSTYEQYF
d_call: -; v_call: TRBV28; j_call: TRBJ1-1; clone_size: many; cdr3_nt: TGTGCCAGCAGTATCGGGACAGAAGCTTTCTTT; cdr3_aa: CASSIGTEAFF
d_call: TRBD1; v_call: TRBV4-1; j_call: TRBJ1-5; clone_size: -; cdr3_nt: TGCGCCAGCAGCCAAAAGACAGGGGGAAATCAGCCCCAGCATTTT; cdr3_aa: CASSQKTGGNQPQHF
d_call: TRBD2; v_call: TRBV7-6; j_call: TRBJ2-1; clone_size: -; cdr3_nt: TGTGCCAGCAGCCGTAGCGGGGGGGCGTCTTATGAGCAGTTCTTC; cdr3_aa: CASSRSGGASYEQFF
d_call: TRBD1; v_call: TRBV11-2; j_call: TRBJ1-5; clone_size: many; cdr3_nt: TGTGCCAGCAGCTTAGGGGCCGGGACAGCTTATCAGCCCCAGCATTTT; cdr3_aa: CASSLGAGTAYQPQHF
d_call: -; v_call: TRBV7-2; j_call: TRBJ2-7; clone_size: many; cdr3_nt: TGTGCCAGCAGCTTAGCTCGGTTAAACTCCTACGAGCAGTACTTC; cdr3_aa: CASSLARLNSYEQYF
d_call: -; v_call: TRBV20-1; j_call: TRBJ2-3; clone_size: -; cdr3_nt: TGCAGTGCTAGGATAGGGGGTACGCAGTATTTT; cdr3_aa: CSARIGGTQYF
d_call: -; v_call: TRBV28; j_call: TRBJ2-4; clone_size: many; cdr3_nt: TGTGCCAGCAGTTTTCAGAACATTCAGTACTTC; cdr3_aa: CASSFQNIQYF
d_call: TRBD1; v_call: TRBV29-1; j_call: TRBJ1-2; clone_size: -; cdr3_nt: TGCAGCGTGGCCGGGACAGGTCGTGATGGCTACACCTTC; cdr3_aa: CSVAGTGRDGYTF
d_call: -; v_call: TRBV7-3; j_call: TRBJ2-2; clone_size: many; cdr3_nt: TGTGCCAGCAGCTTAAACCCACGTACTAGCCTCGGGGAGCTGTTTTTT; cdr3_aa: CASSLNPRTSLGELFF
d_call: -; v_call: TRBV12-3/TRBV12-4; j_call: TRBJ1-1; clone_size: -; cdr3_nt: TGTGCCAGCAGCCCATTGGTAGGATACACTGAAGCTTTCTTT; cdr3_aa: CASSPLVGYTEAFF
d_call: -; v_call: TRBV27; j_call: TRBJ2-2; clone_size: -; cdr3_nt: TGTGCCAGCAGTCCGTATCGCACGGGGACCGGGGAGCTGTTTTTT; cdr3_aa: CASSPYRTGTGELFF
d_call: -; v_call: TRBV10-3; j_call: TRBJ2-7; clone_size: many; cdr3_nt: TGTGCCATCAGGTTAAACGGACAGATCTACGAGCAGTACTTC; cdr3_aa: CAIRLNGQIYEQYF
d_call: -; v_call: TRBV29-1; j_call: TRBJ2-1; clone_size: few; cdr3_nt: TGCAGCGTTGAGTCCCTGGGTTCCCTCTTCGGGTTCAATGAGCAGTTCTTC; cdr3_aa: CSVESLGSLFGFNEQFF
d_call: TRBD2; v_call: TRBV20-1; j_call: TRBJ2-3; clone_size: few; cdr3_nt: TGCAGTGGCGGGCGGGAGATTGAAGATACGCAGTATTTT; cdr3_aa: CSGGREIEDTQYF
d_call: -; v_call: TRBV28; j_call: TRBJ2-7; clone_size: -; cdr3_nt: TGTGCCAGCAGTTTGGTGCAAGGGGGCTCCTACGAGCAGTACTTC; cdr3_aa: CASSLVQGGSYEQYF
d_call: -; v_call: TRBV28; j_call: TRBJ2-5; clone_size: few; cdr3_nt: TGTGCCAGCAGTTTAAGGGGTAGGGCCCAGTACTTC; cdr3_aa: CASSLRGRAQYF
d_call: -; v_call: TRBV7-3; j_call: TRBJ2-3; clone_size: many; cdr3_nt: TGTGCCAGCAGCTCAAACCTGGGGGAAGGCGGGCAGTATTTT; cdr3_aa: CASSSNLGEGGQYF
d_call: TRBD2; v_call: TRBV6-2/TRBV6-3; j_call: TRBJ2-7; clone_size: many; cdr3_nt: TGTGCCAGCAACCCCGGACTAGCGGGTGCTATCTCCTACGAGCAGTACTTC; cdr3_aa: CASNPGLAGAISYEQYF
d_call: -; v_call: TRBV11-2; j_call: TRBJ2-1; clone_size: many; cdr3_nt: TGTGCCAGCAGCCTAGACACGAGCTACAATGAGCAGTTCTTC; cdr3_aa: CASSLDTSYNEQFF
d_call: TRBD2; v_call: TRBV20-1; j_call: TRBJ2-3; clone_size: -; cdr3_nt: TGCAGTGCCGAAATTTTGAGCGGGGGTAGCACAGATACGCAGTATTTT; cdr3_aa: CSAEILSGGSTDTQYF
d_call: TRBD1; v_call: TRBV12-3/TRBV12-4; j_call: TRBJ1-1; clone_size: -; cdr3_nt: TGTGCCAGCAGTTTCCACCGCCTACGGACAGGATCGAACACTGAAGCTTTCTTT; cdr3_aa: CASSFHRLRTGSNTEAFF
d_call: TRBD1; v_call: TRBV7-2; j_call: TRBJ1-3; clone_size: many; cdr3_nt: TGTGCCAGCAGCCGCGACAGGGCCCCTGGAAACACCATATATTTT; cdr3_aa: CASSRDRAPGNTIYF
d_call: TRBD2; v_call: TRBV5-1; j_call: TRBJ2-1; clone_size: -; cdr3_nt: TGCGCCAGCAGCTTGGATGGCGGACTAGCGGGATTTTTGAAGTTCTTC; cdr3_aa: CASSLDGGLAGFLKFF
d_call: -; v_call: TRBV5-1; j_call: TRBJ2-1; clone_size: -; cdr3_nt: TGCGCCACCGCAGGGGGAGGAACGGAAGATGAGCAGTTCTTC; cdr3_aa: CATAGGGTEDEQFF
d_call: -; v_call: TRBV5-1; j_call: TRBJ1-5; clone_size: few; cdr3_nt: TGCGCCAGCAGCTTGGGACAGGCGATAGATCAGCCCCAGCATTTT; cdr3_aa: CASSLGQAIDQPQHF
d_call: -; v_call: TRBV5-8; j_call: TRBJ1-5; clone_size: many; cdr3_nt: TGTGCCAGCAGCTCATTCCAGGTTACCCAGCCCCAGCATTTT; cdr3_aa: CASSSFQVTQPQHF
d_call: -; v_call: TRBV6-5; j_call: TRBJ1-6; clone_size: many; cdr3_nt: TGTGCCAGCAGTAAAACCCAGGGAAACTATAATTCACCCCTCCACTTT; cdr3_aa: CASSKTQGNYNSPLHF
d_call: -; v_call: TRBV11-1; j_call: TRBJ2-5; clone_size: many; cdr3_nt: TGTGCCAGCAGCTTCATGGCAGGAGAGACCCAGTACTTC; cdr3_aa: CASSFMAGETQYF
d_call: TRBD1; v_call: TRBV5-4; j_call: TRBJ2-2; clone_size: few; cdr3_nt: TGTGCCAGCAGCTTCGCCGGGACAGGCGTCCCCGGGGAGCTGTTTTTT; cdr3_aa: CASSFAGTGVPGELFF
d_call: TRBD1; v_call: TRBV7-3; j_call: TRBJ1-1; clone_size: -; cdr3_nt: TGTGCCAGCAGCTTCGACAGGGGAGGGAACACTGAAGCTTTCTTT; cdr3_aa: CASSFDRGGNTEAFF
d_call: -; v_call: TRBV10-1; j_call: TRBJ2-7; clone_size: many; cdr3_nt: TGCGCCAGCAGTGGGGTCAGCGGCTCCTACGAGCAGTACTTC; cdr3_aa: CASSGVSGSYEQYF
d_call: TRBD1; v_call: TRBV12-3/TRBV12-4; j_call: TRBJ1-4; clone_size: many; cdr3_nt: TGTGCCAGCAGTTTCCCGGACAGGGAGGGAAAACTGTTTTTT; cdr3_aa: CASSFPDREGKLFF
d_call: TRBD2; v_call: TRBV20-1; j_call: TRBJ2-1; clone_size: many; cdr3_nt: TGCAGTGCTAGAGAGGAGGGTTATACTAGCGATGAGCAGTTCTTC; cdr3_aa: CSAREEGYTSDEQFF
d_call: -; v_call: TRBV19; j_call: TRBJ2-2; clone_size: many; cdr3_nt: TGTGCCAGTAGTCCTGTTGGGGGAGAGGGCACCGGGGAGCTGTTTTTT; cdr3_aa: CASSPVGGEGTGELFF
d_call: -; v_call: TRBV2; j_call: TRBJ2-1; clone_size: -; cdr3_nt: TGTGCCAGCAGTTATAGCATGGTTGAGCAGTTCTTC; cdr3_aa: CASSYSMVEQFF
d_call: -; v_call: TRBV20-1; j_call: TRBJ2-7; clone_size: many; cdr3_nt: TGCAGTGCTAGACATCTACCTCCCAACGAGCAGTACTTC; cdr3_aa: CSARHLPPNEQYF
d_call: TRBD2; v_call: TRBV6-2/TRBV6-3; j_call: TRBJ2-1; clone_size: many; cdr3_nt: TGTGCCAGCAGGCCCCCGGGACTAGCGGAGGGGCAGTTCTTC; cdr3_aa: CASRPPGLAEGQFF
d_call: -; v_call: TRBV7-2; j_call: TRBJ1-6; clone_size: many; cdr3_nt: TGTGCCAGCAGCTTAGCGCTGGGATCGGAGAATTCACCCCTCCACTTT; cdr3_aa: CASSLALGSENSPLHF
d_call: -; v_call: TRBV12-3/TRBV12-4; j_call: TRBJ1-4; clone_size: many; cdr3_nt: TGTGCCAGCAGTTTTAAGTACGGGACCTTTAATGAAAAACTGTTTTTT; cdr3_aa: CASSFKYGTFNEKLFF
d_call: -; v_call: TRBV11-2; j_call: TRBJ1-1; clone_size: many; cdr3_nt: TGTGCCAGCAGCTTAGATACAACTGAAGCTTTCTTT; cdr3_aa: CASSLDTTEAFF
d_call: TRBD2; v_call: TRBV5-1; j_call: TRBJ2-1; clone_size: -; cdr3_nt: TGCGCCAGCAGCTTTGTGGCGGGAGGGCCCTACAATGAGCAGTTCTTC; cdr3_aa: CASSFVAGGPYNEQFF
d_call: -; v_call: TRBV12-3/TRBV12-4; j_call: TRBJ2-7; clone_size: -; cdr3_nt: TGTGCCAGCAGTTCCCTGGACAGCCCTCAAAACGAGCAGTACTTC; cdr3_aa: CASSSLDSPQNEQYF
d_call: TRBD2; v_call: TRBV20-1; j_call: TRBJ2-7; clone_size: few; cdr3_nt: TGCAGTACCAGCGGGGGAGAACTTTACGAGCAGTACTTC; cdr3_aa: CSTSGGELYEQYF
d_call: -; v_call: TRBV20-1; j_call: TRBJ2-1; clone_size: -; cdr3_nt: TGCAGTGCCTCACGGACACCCTACAATGAGCAGTTCTTC; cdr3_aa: CSASRTPYNEQFF
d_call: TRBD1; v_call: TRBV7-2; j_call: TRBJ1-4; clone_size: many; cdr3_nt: TGTGCCAGCAGCTCCCCGCCGGGACAGGGGAGACTGTTTTTT; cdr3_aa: CASSSPPGQGRLFF
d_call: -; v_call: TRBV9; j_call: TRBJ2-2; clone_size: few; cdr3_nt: TGTGCCAGCGGCCTAGGGCGGAACACCGGGGAGCTGTTTTTT; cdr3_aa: CASGLGRNTGELFF
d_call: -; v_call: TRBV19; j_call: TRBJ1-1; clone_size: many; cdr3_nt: TGTGCCAGTACCCCGACGGCCCGCGGCACTGAAGCTTTCTTT; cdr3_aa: CASTPTARGTEAFF
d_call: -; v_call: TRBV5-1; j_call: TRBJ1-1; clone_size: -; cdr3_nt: TGCGCCAGCAGCTTGGCCAGTGGGAACACTGAAGCTTTCTTT; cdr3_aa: CASSLASGNTEAFF